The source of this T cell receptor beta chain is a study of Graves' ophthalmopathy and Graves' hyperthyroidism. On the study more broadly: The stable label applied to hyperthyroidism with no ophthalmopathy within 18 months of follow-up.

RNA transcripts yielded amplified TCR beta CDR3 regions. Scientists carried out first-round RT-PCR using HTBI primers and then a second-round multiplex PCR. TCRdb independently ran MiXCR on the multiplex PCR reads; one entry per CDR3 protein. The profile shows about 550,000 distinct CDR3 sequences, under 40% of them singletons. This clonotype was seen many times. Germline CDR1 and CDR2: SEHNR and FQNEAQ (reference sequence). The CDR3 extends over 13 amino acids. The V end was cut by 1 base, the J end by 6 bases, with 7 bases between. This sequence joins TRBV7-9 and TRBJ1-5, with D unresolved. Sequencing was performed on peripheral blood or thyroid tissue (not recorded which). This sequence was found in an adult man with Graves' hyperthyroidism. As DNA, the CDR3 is TGTGCCAGCAGCTTAGTTCCGGGTCAGCCCCAGCATTTT. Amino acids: CASSLVPGQPQHF.